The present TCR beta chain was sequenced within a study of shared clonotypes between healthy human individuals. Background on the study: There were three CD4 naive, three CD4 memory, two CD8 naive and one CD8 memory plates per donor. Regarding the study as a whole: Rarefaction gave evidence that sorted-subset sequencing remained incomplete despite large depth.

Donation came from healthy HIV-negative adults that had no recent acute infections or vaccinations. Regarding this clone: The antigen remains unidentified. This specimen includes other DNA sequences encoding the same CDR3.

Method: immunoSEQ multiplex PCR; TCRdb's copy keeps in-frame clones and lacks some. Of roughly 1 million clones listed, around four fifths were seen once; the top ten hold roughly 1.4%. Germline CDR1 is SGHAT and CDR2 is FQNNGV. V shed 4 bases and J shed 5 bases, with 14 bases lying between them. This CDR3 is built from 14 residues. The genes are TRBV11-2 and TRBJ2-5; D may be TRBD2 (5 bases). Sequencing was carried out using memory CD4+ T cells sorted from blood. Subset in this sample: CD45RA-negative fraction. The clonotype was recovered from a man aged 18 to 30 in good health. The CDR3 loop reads CASSSPGRGETQYF. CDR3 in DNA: TGTGCCAGCAGCTCTCCAGGACGCGGGGAGACCCAGTACTTC. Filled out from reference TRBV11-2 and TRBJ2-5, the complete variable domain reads EAGVAQSPRYKIIEKRQSVAFWCNPISGHATLYWYQQILGQGPKLLIQFQNNGVVDDSQLPKDRFSAERLKGVDSTLKIQPAKLEDSAVYLCASSSPGRGETQYFGPGTRLLVL.